The 24 T cell receptor beta chains reported below all come from one sample, sequenced in a study of cytomegalovirus exposure and HLA in healthy donors. The PCR used 60 Vbeta and 13 Jbeta primers. This table comes from immunoSEQ multiplex PCR, and its TCRdb copy is limited to in-frame clones, with some not included. The sample holds 150,000 to 200,000 clones, about 62% seen once. Material: PBMCs. Receptors were obtained from a man aged 40-49 years in good health and CMV-seronegative.

The gene calls are TRBV7-7 and TRBJ2-3, with TRBD2 matching over 7 bases. The CDR3 totals 14 residues. V was clipped by 1 base and J by 5 bases; unmatched bases: 3. Germline V lookup: CDR1 SSHAT, CDR2 FNYEAQ (reference sequence). DNA of the CDR3: TGTGCCAGCAGCTTAGTTGGCGGGGGAGATACGCAGTATTTT. Protein: CASSLVGGGDTQYF.

This chain uses TRBV6-5 with TRBJ2-5; D might be TRBD1 (5 bases). This CDR3 is 14 amino acids long. Per germline, CDR1 MNHEY and CDR2 SVGAGI. Trimming left V 6 bases short and J 7 bases short, with 18 bases between. This CDR3 is CASSPLTGPGTQYF. CDR3 bases: TGTGCCAGCAGCCCTCTCACAGGTCCGGGGACCCAGTACTTC.

The rearrangement joins TRBV28 to TRBJ2-1; D remains ambiguous. This CDR3 spans 13 amino acids. V dropped 5 bases and J dropped 15 bases, with 20 bases sitting between them. The germline V gene has CDR1 MDHEN and CDR2 SYDVKM. CDR3 amino acids: CASSPEVEVESFF. CDR3 DNA sequence: TGTGCCAGCAGTCCCGAGGTCGAAGTCGAGTCGTTCTTC.

The chain carries TRBV5-6 and TRBJ2-3, with 8 bases fitting TRBD2. The germline gives CDR1 SGHDT, CDR2 YYEEEE. CDR3 length: 17 residues. Trimming took 4 bases from V and 2 from J; bases not matched to a gene: 12. In nucleotides, the CDR3 is TGTGCCAGCAGCGCCCCTAGGGCGGGGGGCTACACAGATACGCAGTATTTT. Translated: CASSAPRAGGYTDTQYF.

The rearrangement uses TRBV15 and TRBJ2-7; 11 bases fit TRBD1. The length of the CDR3 is 15 residues. In germline, CDR1 is LNHNV, CDR2 YYDKDF (reference sequence). The junction had 6 bases not matched to a gene; V was cut back by 2 bases and J by 6 bases. For the CDR3, the DNA is TGTGCCACCAGCAGATCGGGACAGGGGGTTGCCGAGCAGTACTTC. Encoded protein: CATSRSGQGVAEQYF.

V and J are TRBV11-2 and TRBJ1-5; 8 nucleotides match TRBD1. Germline V gene sequence: CDR1 SGHAT, CDR2 FQNNGV. V shed 3 bases, J shed 7 bases, and the junction held 8 bases outside the gene matches. CDR3 length: 15 amino acids. CDR3 sequence (DNA): TGTGCCAGCAGCTTGAACAGGGGGAAAGGGCAGCCCCAGCATTTT. Amino acid sequence: CASSLNRGKGQPQHF. The variable domain in full, with the rest retrieved from reference TRBV11-2 and TRBJ1-5, is EAGVAQSPRYKIIEKRQSVAFWCNPISGHATLYWYQQILGQGPKLLIQFQNNGVVDDSQLPKDRFSAERLKGVDSTLKIQPAKLEDSAVYLCASSLNRGKGQPQHFGDGTRLSIL.

The V gene is TRBV4-3, the J gene TRBJ1-2; D remains ambiguous. CDR3 size: 14 residues. Trimming removed 4 bases at V and 3 bases at J, with 12 bases between. CDR1 LGHNA and CDR2 YSLEER come from the germline V gene. In DNA, the CDR3 is TGCGCCAGCAGCCCCACCGGGCGGGACTATGGCTACACCTTC. This sequence encodes CASSPTGRDYGYTF.

This clone appeared a few times. The chain recombines TRBV5-1 with TRBJ2-7; 9 bases align to TRBD1. The germline gives CDR1 SGHRS, CDR2 YFSETQ. The CDR3 length is 17 residues. V shed 0 bases and J 6 bases; nucleotides not matched to a gene: 13. The chain's CDR3 is CASSLALLGQGMAEQYF. CDR3 coding DNA: TGCGCCAGCAGCTTGGCGCTCTTGGGACAGGGTATGGCCGAGCAGTACTTC.

This rearrangement joins TRBV19 to TRBJ2-2, with D possibly TRBD1 on 5 matching bases. This CDR3 has 12 residues. V dropped 4 bases and J dropped 7 bases, with 7 bases sitting between them. The germline gives CDR1 LNHDA, CDR2 SQIVND (reference sequence). CDR3 sequence: CASSKGNGELFF. The CDR3 DNA follows: TGTGCCAGTAGTAAGGGGAACGGGGAGCTGTTTTTT.

The chain has TRBV5-6 and TRBJ2-5; 7 nucleotides agree with TRBD1. The CDR3 has 16 residues. CDR1 and CDR2 from the germline V gene are SGHDT and YYEEEE. With 1 base clipped from V and 4 bases from J, the junction kept 10 bases outside the gene matches. Written as DNA, the CDR3 is TGTGCCAGCAGCTTGTTTAGGACAGGTCAAGGAGAGACCCAGTACTTC. This gives the protein CASSLFRTGQGETQYF.

The J gene is TRBJ2-2, the V gene TRBV10-3, with 9 bases identical to TRBD1. The J segment lost 4 bases and the V segment lost 3 bases, leaving 6 bases of the junction unmatched. Germline CDR1 ENHRY, CDR2 SYGVKD. The CDR3 totals 16 residues. CDR3 loop: CAISDEQGAATGELFF. CDR3 DNA sequence: TGTGCCATCAGTGACGAACAGGGGGCGGCCACCGGGGAGCTGTTTTTT.

The chain joins TRBV18 to TRBJ1-1; 7 bases match TRBD1. Trimming removed 3 bases from V and 4 bases from J; junction bases left unmatched: 8. This CDR3 is 15 amino acids long. Germline values: CDR1 KGHSH, CDR2 LQKENI. In nucleotides, the CDR3 is TGTGCCAGCTCACCGTTACAGGGGAAGGTCACTGAAGCTTTCTTT. Its translation is CASSPLQGKVTEAFF.

In nucleotides, the CDR3 is TGCGCCAGCAGCTTGGCCTGGGGGGACCAAGAGACCCAGTACTTC. Translating it yields CASSLAWGDQETQYF. The chain has TRBV5-1 and TRBJ2-5, with D possibly being TRBD2 (6 bases). V was shortened by 0 bases and J by 0 bases, with 9 bases between the two germline ends. The CDR3 runs to 15 residues. CDR1 and CDR2 from the germline V gene are SGHRS and YFSETQ.

This chain uses TRBV9 with TRBJ2-1, with TRBD2 as a possible D gene (6 bases). V dropped 2 bases and J dropped 2 bases, with 11 bases sitting between them. The CDR3 is 15 residues long. In germline, CDR1 is SGDLS, CDR2 YYNGEE. The CDR3 is CASSVEEGPYNEQFF. CDR3 nucleotide sequence: TGTGCCAGCAGCGTGGAGGAGGGGCCCTACAATGAGCAGTTCTTC.

The chain has TRBV9 and TRBJ1-4; D remains unclear. CDR3 length: 16 amino acids. CDR1 is SGDLS, CDR2 YYNGEE, per germline. The V and J ends lost 0 bases and 0 bases respectively, with 9 bases between them. The CDR3 region is CASSVASTATNEKLFF. CDR3 DNA sequence: TGTGCCAGCAGCGTAGCATCGACTGCAACTAATGAAAAACTGTTTTTT.

The chain has TRBV27 and TRBJ2-7; perhaps TRBD1 as D (6 bases). Germline CDR1 and CDR2: MNHEY and SMNVEV (reference sequence). The CDR3 spans 15 residues. Trimming took 0 bases from V and 1 from J, leaving 10 bases between them. In DNA, the CDR3 is TGTGCCAGCAGTTTATCGCCCCAGGGGTCCTACGAGCAGTACTTC. Residues: CASSLSPQGSYEQYF.

This chain connects TRBV7-2 to TRBJ2-3, with TRBD2 as a possible D gene (5 bases). CDR3 length: 15 residues. The V and J ends lost 1 base and 4 bases respectively, with 12 bases between them. Germline V gives CDR1 SGHTA, CDR2 FQGNSA. CDR3 in amino acids: CASSLGVARADTQYF. Written as DNA, the CDR3 is TGTGCCAGCAGCTTAGGGGTAGCGCGCGCAGATACGCAGTATTTT.

CDR3 amino acids: CASSPARGGGTEAFF. The CDR3 DNA reads as TGTGCCAGTAGCCCTGCCCGGGGTGGAGGGACTGAAGCTTTCTTT. The chain employs TRBV19 and TRBJ1-1; D is unresolved. The germline V gene encodes CDR1 LNHDA and CDR2 SQIVND (reference sequence). Trimming cost V 6 bases and J 5 bases, with 19 bases left between them. The CDR3 sequence is 15 residues long. Variable domain in full (rest from reference TRBV19 and TRBJ1-1): DGGITQSPKYLFRKEGQNVTLSCEQNLNHDAMYWYRQDPGQGLRLIYYSQIVNDFQKGDIAEGYSVSREKKESFPLTVTSAQKNPTAFYLCASSPARGGGTEAFFGQGTRLTVV.

The rearrangement links TRBV29-1 to TRBJ2-5, with 9 bases identical to TRBD2. There are 16 residues in the CDR3. Germline CDR1 is SQVTM and CDR2 is ANQGSEA. Germline trimming cut 6 bases from V and 0 bases from J; bases unmatched to any gene: 11. The CDR3 is CSVWGRLAGNQETQYF. The CDR3 DNA is TGCAGCGTGTGGGGCCGTCTAGCGGGGAACCAAGAGACCCAGTACTTC.

The chain uses TRBV6-6 and TRBJ2-3; D is undetermined. This CDR3 region has 13 residues. Germline V gene data show CDR1 as MNHNY and CDR2 as SVGAGI (reference sequence). V was pared by 7 bases and J by 6 bases, with 14 bases between. Here the CDR3 DNA reads TGTGCCAGCACGCGGCAGACCTCGGATACGCAGTATTTT. Amino acids: CASTRQTSDTQYF.

A note on this clone: At one of its ends the junction is not consistent with the germline gene, which may arise from a read error. The chain joins TRBV7-9 to TRBJ1-4; D is perhaps TRBD1 (6 bases). Germline lookup yields CDR1 SEHNR and CDR2 FQNEAQ (reference sequence). The CDR3 loop spans 13 amino acids. The CDR3 sequence is CSSSLMGQEKLFF. The CDR3 DNA reads as TGTTCCAGCAGCTTAATGGGACAAGAAAAACTGTTTTTT.

This clone was seen only a few times. The chain uses TRBV15 and TRBJ2-3; weak D call: TRBD2 (6 bases). V dropped 0 bases and J dropped 6 bases, with 10 bases sitting between them. CDR1 is LNHNV, CDR2 YYDKDF, per germline (reference sequence). The CDR3 totals 14 residues. The CDR3 here is CATSREMAGDTQYF. CDR3 bases: TGTGCCACCAGCAGAGAAATGGCGGGGGATACGCAGTATTTT.

The rearrangement uses TRBV5-1 and TRBJ2-1; 8 positions match TRBD2. V shed 0 bases, J shed 5 bases, and the junction held 7 bases outside the gene matches. Germline V gene data show CDR1 as SGHRS and CDR2 as YFSETQ. There are 16 residues in the CDR3. CDR3 bases: TGCGCCAGCAGCTTGGGTTCGAGCGGGGGTAACAATGAGCAGTTCTTC. Amino acid sequence: CASSLGSSGGNNEQFF.

This clone was picked up a small number of times. The J gene is TRBJ1-1, the V gene TRBV7-3, with 7 nucleotides matching TRBD1. This CDR3 is built from 13 residues. The junction had 0 bases not matched to a gene; V was cut back by 2 bases and J by 3 bases. The germline V gene encodes CDR1 SGHTA and CDR2 FQGTGA. The chain's CDR3 is CASSLQGDTEAFF. Here the CDR3 DNA reads TGTGCCAGCAGCTTACAGGGGGACACTGAAGCTTTCTTT.